This T cell receptor (beta chain) came from a study of Ad26.COV2.S vaccination and SARS-CoV-2 variants. TCRdb keeps only in-frame clones here, not all; method: immunoSEQ multiplex PCR. In the table there are 350,000 to 450,000 clones, around 90% of which are singletons. About this clone itself: This same CDR3 is encoded by further DNA sequences in the sample.

Per the germline V gene, CDR1 is SEHNR and CDR2 is FQNEAQ (reference sequence). The CDR3 covers 12 residues. The ends were cut back, 2 bases at V and 6 bases at J, with 8 bases in the middle. This sample's treatment: roughly 18 received Ad26.COV2.S at low or high dose, single or two shots; about 5 received placebo; per-sample allocation not given. On day 63 after the first injection, vaccine and placebo recipients gave samples. Boston supplied an adult donor aged 18-55 years. Wuhan-strain spike was delivered by a replication-incompetent Ad26 vector. The clonotype was recovered from a person between 18 and 65 years old who received the Ad26.COV2.S COVID-19 vaccine or a placebo. Sequences were derived from peripheral blood, sampled in a trial of Ad26.COV2.S vaccine versus placebo. The rearrangement uses TRBV7-9 and TRBJ2-7; D possibly matches TRBD1 or TRBD2 (6 bases each). Here the CDR3 DNA reads TGTGCCAGCAGCTTATCGGGGGCCGAGCAGTACTTC. This sequence encodes CASSLSGAEQYF. The full variable domain, its missing parts supplied by reference TRBV7-9 and TRBJ2-7, is DTGVSQNPRHKITKRGQNVTFRCDPISEHNRLYWYRQTLGQGPEFLTYFQNEAQLEKSRLLSDRFSAERPKGSFSTLEIQRTEQGDSAMYLCASSLSGAEQYFGPGTRLTVT.